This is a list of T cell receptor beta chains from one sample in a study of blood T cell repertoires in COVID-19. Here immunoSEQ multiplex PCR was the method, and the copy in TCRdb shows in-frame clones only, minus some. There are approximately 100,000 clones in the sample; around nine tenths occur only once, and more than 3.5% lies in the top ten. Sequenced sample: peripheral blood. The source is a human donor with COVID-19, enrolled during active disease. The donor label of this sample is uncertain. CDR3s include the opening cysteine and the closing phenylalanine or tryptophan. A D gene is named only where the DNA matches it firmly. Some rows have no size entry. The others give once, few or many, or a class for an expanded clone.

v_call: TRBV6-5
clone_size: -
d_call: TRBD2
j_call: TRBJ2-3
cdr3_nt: TGTGCCGCCGGCGGCGGGGGGCACTTAGATACGCAGTATTTT
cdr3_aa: CAAGGGGHLDTQYF

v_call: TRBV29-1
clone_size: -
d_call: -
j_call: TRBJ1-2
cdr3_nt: TGCAGCGTTGACCCAGGGCTTATCTATGGCTACACCTTC
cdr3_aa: CSVDPGLIYGYTF

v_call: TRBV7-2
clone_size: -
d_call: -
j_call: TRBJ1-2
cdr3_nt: TGTGCCAGCAGCTTAATACAGAACTATGGCTACACCTTC
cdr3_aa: CASSLIQNYGYTF

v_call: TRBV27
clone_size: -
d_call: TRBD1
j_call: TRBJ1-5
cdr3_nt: TGTGCCAGCAGTTCGGGACAGGGGGCCGGGGGCAATCAGCCCCAGCATTTT
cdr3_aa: CASSSGQGAGGNQPQHF

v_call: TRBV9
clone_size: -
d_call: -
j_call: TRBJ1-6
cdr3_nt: TGTGCCAGCAGCGTAGACGGAGGAGGGTCTTCACCCCTCCACTTT
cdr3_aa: CASSVDGGGSSPLHF

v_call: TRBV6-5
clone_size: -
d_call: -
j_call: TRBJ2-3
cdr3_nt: TGTGCCAGCACGCGCAGGCCCAGCACAGATACGCAGTATTTT
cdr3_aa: CASTRRPSTDTQYF

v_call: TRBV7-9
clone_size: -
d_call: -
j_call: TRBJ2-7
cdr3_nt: TGTGCCAGCAGCTTAGTAGAGGGCGACTTTTCCTACGAGCAGTACTTC
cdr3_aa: CASSLVEGDFSYEQYF

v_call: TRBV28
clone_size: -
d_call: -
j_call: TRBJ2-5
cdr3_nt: TGTGCCAGCATGATCTACCCCCAGTACTTC
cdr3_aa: CASMIYPQYF

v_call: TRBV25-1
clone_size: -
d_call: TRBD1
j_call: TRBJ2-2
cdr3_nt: TGTGCCAGCATTCCTGACAGGGGCCGCACCGGGGAGCTGTTTTTT
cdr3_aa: CASIPDRGRTGELFF

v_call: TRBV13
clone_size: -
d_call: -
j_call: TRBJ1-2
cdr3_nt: TGTGCCAGCAGCTTAGGCCGTGGGGCTGGTGGCTACACCTTC
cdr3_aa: CASSLGRGAGGYTF

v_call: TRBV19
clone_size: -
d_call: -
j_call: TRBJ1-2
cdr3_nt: TGTGCCAGTGCATCGGCGGCTACTAACTATGGCTACACCTTC
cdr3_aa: CASASAATNYGYTF

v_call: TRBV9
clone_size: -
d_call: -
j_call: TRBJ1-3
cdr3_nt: TGTGCCAGCAGCGAAACGACAGTCTCTGGAAACACCATATATTTT
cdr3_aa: CASSETTVSGNTIYF

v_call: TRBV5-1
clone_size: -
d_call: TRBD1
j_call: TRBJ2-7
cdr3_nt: TGCGCCAGCAGGCCCGGGACAGGGGCCTACGAGCAGTACTTC
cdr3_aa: CASRPGTGAYEQYF

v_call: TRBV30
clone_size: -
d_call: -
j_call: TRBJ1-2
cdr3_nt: TGTGCCTGGAGTGTACTGTGGGGGGATCTGGGCAGGAACTATGGCTACACCTTC
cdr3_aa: CAWSVLWGDLGRNYGYTF

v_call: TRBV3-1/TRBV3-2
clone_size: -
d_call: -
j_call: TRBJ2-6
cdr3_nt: TGTGCCAGCAGCCCTATTGTCTCTGGGGCCAACGTCCTGACTTTC
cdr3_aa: CASSPIVSGANVLTF

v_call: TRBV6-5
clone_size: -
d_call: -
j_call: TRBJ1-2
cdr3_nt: TGTGCCAGCAGTTACTCGATCCTGGGAGGGTACACCTTC
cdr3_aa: CASSYSILGGYTF

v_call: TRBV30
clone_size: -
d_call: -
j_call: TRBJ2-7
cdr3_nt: TGTGCCTGGAGTGCAGACAGGGAGCAGTACTTC
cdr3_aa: CAWSADREQYF

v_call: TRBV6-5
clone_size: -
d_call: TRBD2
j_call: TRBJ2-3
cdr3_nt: TGTGCCAGCAGTTACTCGCGGGAGCCAGATACGCAGTATTTT
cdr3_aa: CASSYSREPDTQYF

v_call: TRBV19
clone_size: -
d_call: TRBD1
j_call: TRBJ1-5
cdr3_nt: TGTGCCAGCAGGACTACAGGGGATCAAGGCAATCAGCCCCAGCATTTT
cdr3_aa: CASRTTGDQGNQPQHF

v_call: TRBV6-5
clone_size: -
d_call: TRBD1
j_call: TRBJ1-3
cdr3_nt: TGTGCCAGCAAAAGACAGGGGGCAGGAAACACCATATATTTT
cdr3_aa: CASKRQGAGNTIYF

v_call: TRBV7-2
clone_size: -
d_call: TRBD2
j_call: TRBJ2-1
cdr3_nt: TGTGCCAGCAGCCCGGGGGGGCCCTCCTACAATGAGCAGTTCTTC
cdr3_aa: CASSPGGPSYNEQFF

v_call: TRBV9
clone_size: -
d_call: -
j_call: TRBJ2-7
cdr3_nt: TGTGCCAGCAGCCCAGCACAGGGGGGGGCCGAGCAGTACTTC
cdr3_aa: CASSPAQGGAEQYF

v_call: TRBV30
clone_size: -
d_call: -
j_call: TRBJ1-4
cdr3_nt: TGTGCCTGGAGTTCGGGTTCAACTAATGAAAAACTGTTTTTT
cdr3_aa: CAWSSGSTNEKLFF

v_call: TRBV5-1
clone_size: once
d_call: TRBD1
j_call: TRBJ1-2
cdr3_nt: TGCGCCAGCAGCGTCTCCTCGGGACAGCGACATGGCTACACCTTC
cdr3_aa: CASSVSSGQRHGYTF

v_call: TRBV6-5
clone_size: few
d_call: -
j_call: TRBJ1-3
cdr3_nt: TGTGCCAGCAGAAAAACGAACACTGGAAACACCATATATTTT
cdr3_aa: CASRKTNTGNTIYF

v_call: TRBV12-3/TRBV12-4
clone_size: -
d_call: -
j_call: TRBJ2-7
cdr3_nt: TGTGCCAGCAGGGCCACAGGGAACAATGAGCAGTACTTC
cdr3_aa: CASRATGNNEQYF

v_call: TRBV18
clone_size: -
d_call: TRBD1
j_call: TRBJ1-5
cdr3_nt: TGTGCCAGCTCCCGAGAGGACAGGGGAGGTCATCAGCCCCAGCATTTT
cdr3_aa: CASSREDRGGHQPQHF

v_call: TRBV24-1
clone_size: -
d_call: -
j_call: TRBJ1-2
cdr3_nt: TGTGCCACCAGTGACCCTCGACAGAGGAACTATGGCTACACCTTC
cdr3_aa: CATSDPRQRNYGYTF

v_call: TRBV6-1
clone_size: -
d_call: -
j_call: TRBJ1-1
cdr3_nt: TGTGCCAGCAGTGAATACAAAGACACTGAAGCTTTCTTT
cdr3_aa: CASSEYKDTEAFF

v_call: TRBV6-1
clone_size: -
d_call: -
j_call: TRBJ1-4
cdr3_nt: TGTGCCAGCAGTGAAGAAGGCAGGGAGGACGAAAAACTGTTTTTT
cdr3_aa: CASSEEGREDEKLFF

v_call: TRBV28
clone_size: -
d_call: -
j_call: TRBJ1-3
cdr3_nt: TGTGCCAGCACCTCCCCCGGAAACACCATATATTTT
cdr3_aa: CASTSPGNTIYF

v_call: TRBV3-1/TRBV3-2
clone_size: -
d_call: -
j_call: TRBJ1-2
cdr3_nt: TGTGCCAGCAGCCTCGGGGGACTTCGGGGTGGCTACACCTTC
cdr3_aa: CASSLGGLRGGYTF

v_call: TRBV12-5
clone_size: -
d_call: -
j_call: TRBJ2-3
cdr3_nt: TGTGCTAGTGGTCCGACAGGATTCACAGATACGCAGTATTTT
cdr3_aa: CASGPTGFTDTQYF

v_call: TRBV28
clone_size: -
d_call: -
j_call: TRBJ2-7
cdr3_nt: TGTGCCAGCGGGCTTACCACGTACGAGCAGTACTTC
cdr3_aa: CASGLTTYEQYF

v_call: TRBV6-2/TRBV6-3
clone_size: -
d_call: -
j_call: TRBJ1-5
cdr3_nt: TGTGCCAGCAGTTACTCGGGGGCATTGAGCAATCAGCCCCAGCATTTT
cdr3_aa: CASSYSGALSNQPQHF

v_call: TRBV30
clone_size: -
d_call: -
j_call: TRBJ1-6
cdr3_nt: TGTGCCTGGATCCACGACAGCTCCTATAATTCACCCCTCCACTTT
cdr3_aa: CAWIHDSSYNSPLHF

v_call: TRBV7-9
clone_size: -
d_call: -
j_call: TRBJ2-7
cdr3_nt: TGTGCCAGCAGCTTAGATTGGCCTATCCCCCCGAGGGAGCAGTACTTC
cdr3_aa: CASSLDWPIPPREQYF

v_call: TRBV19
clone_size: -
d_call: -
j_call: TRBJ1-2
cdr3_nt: TGTGCCAGTACCCCTTTAGGGAGGGCTAACTATGGCTACACCTTC
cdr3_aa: CASTPLGRANYGYTF

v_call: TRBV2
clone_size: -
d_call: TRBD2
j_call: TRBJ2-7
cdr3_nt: TGTGCCAGCAGTCCGGGGACTAGCGGGGGCCTAGGGGAAGAGCAGTACTTC
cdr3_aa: CASSPGTSGGLGEEQYF

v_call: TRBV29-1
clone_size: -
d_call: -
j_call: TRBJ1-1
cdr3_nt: TGCAGCGTTTGCCCTCGAGCGAACACTGAAGCTTTCTTT
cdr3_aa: CSVCPRANTEAFF

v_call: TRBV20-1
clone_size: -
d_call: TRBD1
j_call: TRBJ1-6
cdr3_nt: TGCAGTGCTAGTTCGGGTACAGGGGGACATTCACCCCTCCACTTT
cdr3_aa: CSASSGTGGHSPLHF

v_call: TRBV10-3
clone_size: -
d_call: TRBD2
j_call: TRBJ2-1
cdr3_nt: TGTGCCATCAGTGACTTCTTACTAGCGGGAGATGAGCAGTTCTTC
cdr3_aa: CAISDFLLAGDEQFF

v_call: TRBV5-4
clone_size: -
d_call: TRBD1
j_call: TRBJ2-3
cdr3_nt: TGTGCCAGCAGCAACGGACAGGGGGGCACAGATACGCAGTATTTT
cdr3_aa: CASSNGQGGTDTQYF

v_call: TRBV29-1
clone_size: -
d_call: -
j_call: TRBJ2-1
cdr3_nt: TGCAGCGTTGAAGGGCGGGGACGGGGGAATGAGCAGTTCTTC
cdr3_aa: CSVEGRGRGNEQFF